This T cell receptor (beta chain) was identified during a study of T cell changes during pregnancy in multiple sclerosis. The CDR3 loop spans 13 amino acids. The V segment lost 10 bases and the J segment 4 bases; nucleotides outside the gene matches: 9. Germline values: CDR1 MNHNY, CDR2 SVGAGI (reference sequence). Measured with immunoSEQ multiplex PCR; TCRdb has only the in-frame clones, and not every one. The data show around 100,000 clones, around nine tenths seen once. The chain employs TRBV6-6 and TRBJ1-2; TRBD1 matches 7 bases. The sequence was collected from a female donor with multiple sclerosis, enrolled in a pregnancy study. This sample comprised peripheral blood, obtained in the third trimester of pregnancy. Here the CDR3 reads CATRTGVAYGYTF. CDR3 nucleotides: TGTGCCACCAGAACAGGGGTGGCCTATGGCTACACCTTC.